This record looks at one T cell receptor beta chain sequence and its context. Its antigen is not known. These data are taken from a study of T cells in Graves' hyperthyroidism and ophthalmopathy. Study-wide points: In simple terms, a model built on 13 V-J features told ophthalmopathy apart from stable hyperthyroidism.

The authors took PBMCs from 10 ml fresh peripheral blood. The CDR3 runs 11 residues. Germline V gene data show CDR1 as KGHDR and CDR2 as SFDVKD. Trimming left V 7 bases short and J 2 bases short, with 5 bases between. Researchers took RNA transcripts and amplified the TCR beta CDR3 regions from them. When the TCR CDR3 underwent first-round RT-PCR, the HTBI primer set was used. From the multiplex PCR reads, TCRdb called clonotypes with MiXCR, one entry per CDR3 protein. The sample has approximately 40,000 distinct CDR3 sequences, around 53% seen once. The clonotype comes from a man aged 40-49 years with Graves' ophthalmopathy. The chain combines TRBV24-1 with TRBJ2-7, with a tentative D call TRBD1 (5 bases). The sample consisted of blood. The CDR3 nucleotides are TGTGCCACCAGGACAGCCTACGAGCAGTACTTC. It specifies CATRTAYEQYF.